Each of the 20 T cell receptor beta chains below was sequenced from the same sample in a study of post-analysis software for immune sequencing data (dated by TCRdb to between 2014 and 2017). Receptor amplification or capture employed PCR. These reads were obtained on an Illumina HiSeq 2500. Unique molecular identifiers were incorporated into TCR beta cDNA libraries to reduce PCR and sequencing biases. The public sequencing data were trimmed at Q25 with fastp and processed into clonotypes with MiXCR by TCRdb, which kept only in-frame beta chains. Every CDR3 protein is listed once, alongside the most common genes and DNA of its rows. For this sample there are 170,000 or so distinct CDR3 sequences; approximately 31% appear just once. The ten most abundant clones make up approximately 1.5% of the sample. Their antigens are not known. Overall study outcomes, separate from this receptor: A handful of TRBV segments, including TRBV5-6, TRBV5-1 and TRBV20-1, were significantly more frequent in patients than controls.

Sequenced input: blood. These TCRs come from a girl aged 10-17 years with multiple sclerosis.

About this clonotype itself: This may be a read error, as it is one base from a much larger clone. J is TRBJ2-5 and V is TRBV5-5, with D possibly being TRBD2 (6 bases). CDR3 length equals 15 residues. Germline CDR1 is SGHKS and CDR2 is YYEKEE (reference sequence). This CDR3 reads CAGSLQGLTTETQYF. CDR3 DNA sequence: TGTGCCGGCAGCTTGCAAGGACTAACTACGGAGACCCAGTACTTC.

This clonotype was counted ten times or more. V gene TRBV7-9 combines with J gene TRBJ2-7, with D possibly being TRBD1 or TRBD2 (5 bases each). The CDR3 totals 15 residues. V was cut by 5 bases and J by 4 bases, with 18 bases left in between. From germline, CDR1 is SEHNR and CDR2 FQNEAQ (reference sequence). Here the CDR3 DNA reads TGTGCCAGCAGCCTCTCGCCGGGGCCCCGATACGAGCAGTACTTC. Residues: CASSLSPGPRYEQYF.

There are many counts of this clonotype. The chain recombines TRBV10-2 with TRBJ2-7, with D possibly matching TRBD2 (6 bases). The CDR3 extends over 13 amino acids. Trimming stripped 3 bases from V and 4 bases from J, with 10 bases between. Germline loops: CDR1 WSHSY, CDR2 SAAADI. The CDR3 loop reads CASSDGRAYEQYF. As DNA, the CDR3 is TGCGCCAGCAGTGACGGGAGAGCGTACGAGCAGTACTTC.

Concerning this clonotype: A much more abundant neighbour one base away suggests this may be a read error. J is TRBJ1-5 and V is TRBV12-3 or TRBV12-4, with TRBD1 matching 9 bases. CDR3 length: 14 residues. With 4 bases clipped from V and 4 bases from J, the junction kept 2 bases outside the gene matches. The CDR3: CASSWDRANQPQHF. The CDR3 DNA follows: TGTGCCAGCAGTTGGGACAGGGCTAATCAGCCCCAGCATTTT.

V gene TRBV19 combines with J gene TRBJ2-4; 8 positions match TRBD1. Germline CDR1 LNHDA, CDR2 SQIVND (reference sequence). The J segment lost 9 bases and the V segment lost 7 bases, leaving 17 bases of the junction unmatched. The CDR3 contains 16 residues. The CDR3 here is CASNTPGQVLGGIQYF. In DNA, the CDR3 is TGTGCCAGTAATACCCCGGGACAGGTGCTTGGCGGCATTCAGTACTTC.

This chain links TRBV6-6 with TRBJ2-5, with 7 bases identical to TRBD2. The DNA matches TRBJ2-7 better at its end, which makes the J call doubtful. Germline CDR1 MNHNY, CDR2 SVGAGI (reference sequence). The CDR3 runs to 13 residues. The CDR3: CAAGRGAFYEQYF. DNA for the CDR3: TGTGCCGCAGGGAGGGGTGCTTTTTACGAGCAGTACTTC.

The chain employs TRBV28 and TRBJ2-1; either TRBD1 or TRBD2 may supply D (6 bases each). The CDR3 runs 16 residues. V lost 6 bases, J lost 4 bases, and 19 bases lay in between. Germline V CDR1 and CDR2: MDHEN, SYDVKM. CDR3 loop: CASSLGPGAKYNEQFF. Here the CDR3 DNA reads TGTGCCAGCAGCCTCGGCCCGGGGGCGAAGTACAATGAGCAGTTCTTC.

Many counts were recorded for this clonotype. CDR3 DNA sequence: TGTGCCAGCAGCCACCCAGGGACAGATACGCAGTATTTT. Its protein is CASSHPGTDTQYF. V and J are TRBV7-2 and TRBJ2-3; TRBD1 is a possible D gene (5 bases). The CDR3 runs to 13 residues. V lost 5 bases, J lost 3 bases, and 9 bases lay in between. Per germline, CDR1 SGHTA and CDR2 FQGNSA.

This rearrangement joins TRBV5-1 to TRBJ2-3, with 8 bases identical to TRBD2. The V segment lost 3 bases and the J segment 14 bases; nucleotides outside the gene matches: 14. The length of the CDR3 is 14 residues. Germline V lookup: CDR1 SGHRS, CDR2 YFSETQ. DNA of the CDR3: TGCGCCAGCAGCTGGGCTAACTCAGCGGGAGACGGGTATTTT. It encodes CASSWANSAGDGYF. Drawing the rest from reference TRBV5-1 and TRBJ2-3, the complete variable domain is KAGVTQTPRYLIKTRGQQVTLSCSPISGHRSVSWYQQTPGQGLQFLFEYFSETQRNKGNFPGRFSGRQFSNSRSEMNVSTLELGDSALYLCASSWANSAGDGYFGPGTRLTVL.

The chain links TRBV3-1 to TRBJ1-2; D unclear. Trimming took 4 bases from V and 11 from J, leaving 17 bases between them. The germline V gene has CDR1 LGHDT and CDR2 YNNKEL (reference sequence). The CDR3 spans 13 residues. The CDR3 region has the DNA TGTGCCAGCAGCCCCCTCAGCGGGGAGGGATACACCTTC. Protein product: CASSPLSGEGYTF.

This clonotype came up many times. V is TRBV10-1 and J is TRBJ1-2; TRBD1 agrees at 8 bases. The CDR3 has 14 amino acids. Germline loops: CDR1 WNHNN, CDR2 SYGVQD (reference sequence). J was trimmed by 7 bases and V by 7 bases; bases with no gene match: 11. CDR3 amino acids: CASIQTGAGIGYTF. The CDR3, as DNA: TGCGCCAGCATTCAGACAGGGGCAGGTATTGGCTACACCTTC.

This clonotype has at least ten counts. The chain is built from TRBV6-5 and TRBJ2-4; D ambiguous. CDR1 and CDR2 (germline): MNHEY, SVGAGI. CDR3 length equals 11 residues. With 10 bases removed from V and 6 bases from J, the gap between germline ends came to 10 bases. As DNA, the CDR3 is TGTGCCACCCTATGGAGAAACATTCAGTACTTC. This sequence encodes CATLWRNIQYF.

This clonotype appeared many times. J is TRBJ2-3 and V is TRBV4-1; 9 positions match TRBD2. From germline, CDR1 is MGHRA and CDR2 YSYEKL. This CDR3 spans 19 amino acids. V shed 0 bases, J shed 5 bases, and the junction held 15 bases outside the gene matches. The CDR3 protein is CASSQEGVGGAGGIDTQYF. In DNA, the CDR3 is TGCGCCAGCAGCCAAGAGGGAGTAGGGGGAGCGGGAGGTATAGATACGCAGTATTTT.

A remark on this clonotype: A much larger clone differs from this one at a single base, so this may be a read error. The chain links TRBV3-1 to TRBJ2-6; D might be TRBD2 (6 bases). The CDR3 loop spans 18 amino acids. Germline V CDR1 and CDR2: LGHDT, YNNKEL (reference sequence). The CDR3 loop is CASSQVGGRGSGASVLTF. As DNA, the CDR3 is TGTGCCAGCAGCCAAGTCGGGGGAAGGGGCTCTGGGGCCAGCGTCCTGACTTTC.

A word on this clonotype: A much larger clone differs from this one at a single base, so this may be a read error. J is TRBJ2-7 and V is TRBV10-3; 10 nucleotides line up with TRBD1. Germline values: CDR1 ENHRY, CDR2 SYGVKD. The CDR3 loop spans 14 amino acids. The trim removed 6 bases at V and 7 bases at J, leaving 9 bases unmatched. The chain's CDR3 is CAIRETGGGNEQYF. The CDR3 nucleotides read TGTGCCATCAGAGAGACAGGGGGCGGCAATGAGCAGTACTTC.

This clonotype was observed many times. The rearrangement joins TRBV12-3 or TRBV12-4 to TRBJ2-7; D gene unclear. The CDR3 length is 15 residues. V lost 5 bases to trimming and J lost 3 bases, with 17 bases between them. The CDR3 coding sequence is TGTGCCAGCAGTGCCTTAGTCGGTCCTGTCTACGAGCAGTACTTC. Translated, it gives CASSALVGPVYEQYF.

This clonotype was detected only a few times. The chain links TRBV12-3 or TRBV12-4 to TRBJ1-1; no clear D. V was cut by 8 bases and J by 3 bases, with 13 bases left in between. The CDR3 has 13 amino acids. The CDR3 DNA sequence: TGTGCCAGCTCCTGGGCTCCTTACACTGAAGCTTTCTTT. Its translation: CASSWAPYTEAFF.

This clonotype was seen at least ten times. V and J are TRBV20-1 and TRBJ2-7; 10 bases map to TRBD1. Germline V CDR1 and CDR2: DFQATT, SNEGSKA (reference sequence). The CDR3 totals 14 residues. DNA of the CDR3: TGCAGCCCCTGGGGGACAGGGGAGGATTACGAGCAGTACTTC. Amino acid sequence: CSPWGTGEDYEQYF.

This clonotype was seen a handful of times. V gene TRBV28 combines with J gene TRBJ2-7; D gene ambiguous. V was trimmed by 2 bases and J by 7 bases, leaving 15 bases between them. Germline CDR1 and CDR2: MDHEN and SYDVKM. The CDR3 sequence is 14 residues long. CDR3 region: CASSLDETYNEQYF. The CDR3 region has the DNA TGTGCCAGCAGTTTAGACGAGACCTACAATGAGCAGTACTTC.

The rearrangement links TRBV4-1 to TRBJ2-2; TRBD2 is a possible D gene (6 bases). This CDR3 is 14 amino acids long. Germline lookup yields CDR1 MGHRA and CDR2 YSYEKL. With 3 bases removed from V and 4 bases from J, the gap between germline ends came to 9 bases. The CDR3: CASSHGTFTGELFF. CDR3 sequence (DNA): TGCGCCAGCAGCCACGGGACTTTCACCGGGGAGCTGTTTTTT.